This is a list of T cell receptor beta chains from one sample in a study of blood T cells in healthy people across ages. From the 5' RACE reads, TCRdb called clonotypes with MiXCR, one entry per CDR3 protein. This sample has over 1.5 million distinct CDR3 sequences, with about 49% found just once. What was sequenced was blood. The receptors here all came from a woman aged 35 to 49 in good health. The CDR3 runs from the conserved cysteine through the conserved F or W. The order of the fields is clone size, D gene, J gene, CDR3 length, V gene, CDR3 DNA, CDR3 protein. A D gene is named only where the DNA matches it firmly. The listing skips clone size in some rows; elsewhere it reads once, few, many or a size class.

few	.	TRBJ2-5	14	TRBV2	TGTGCCAGCAGTGCACGGCAGAATCAAGAGACCCAGTACTTC	CASSARQNQETQYF
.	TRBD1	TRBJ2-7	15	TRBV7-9	TGTGCCAGCAGCCGTGGGGGACAGGGATACGGCGAGCAGTACTTC	CASSRGGQGYGEQYF
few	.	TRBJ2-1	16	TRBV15	TGTGCCACCAGCCCACAGGGTGGCAGCGGCTACAATGAGCAGTTCTTC	CATSPQGGSGYNEQFF
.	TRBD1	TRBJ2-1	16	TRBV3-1	TGTGCCAGCAGCCAGGACAGGTCTCCAGGGTACAATGAGCAGTTCTTC	CASSQDRSPGYNEQFF
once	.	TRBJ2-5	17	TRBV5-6	TGTGCCAGCAGCTTGTTCTGGGGGGGGACACCCCAAGAGACCCAGTACTTC	CASSLFWGGTPQETQYF
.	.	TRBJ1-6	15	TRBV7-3	TGTGCCAGCAGACATACACCAAACGGGAATTCACCCCTCCACTTT	CASRHTPNGNSPLHF
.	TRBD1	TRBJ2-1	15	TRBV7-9	TGTGCCAGCAGCGTCGGACAGGGTACCTACAATGAGCAGTTCTTC	CASSVGQGTYNEQFF
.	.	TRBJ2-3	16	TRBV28	TGTGCCAGCAGCCGGCTCGGGCGGGGATTCACAGATACGCAGTATTTT	CASSRLGRGFTDTQYF
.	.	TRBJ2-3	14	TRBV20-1	TGCAGTGCTAGAGATATCCCTGGTAGAGATACGCAGTATTTT	CSARDIPGRDTQYF
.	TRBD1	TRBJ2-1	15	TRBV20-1	TGCAGTGTTCGACGCCGGGACAGCGCCTACAATGAGCAGTTCTTC	CSVRRRDSAYNEQFF
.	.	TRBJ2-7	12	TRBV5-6	TGTGCCAGCAGCTCAGGGGTCGTCGAGCAGTACTTC	CASSSGVVEQYF
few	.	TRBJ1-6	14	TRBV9	TGTGCCAGCAGCGCTGGACAATATAATTCACCCCTCCACTTT	CASSAGQYNSPLHF
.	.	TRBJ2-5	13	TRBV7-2	TGTGCCAGCAGCTTGAATCGTAAAGAGACCCAGTACTTC	CASSLNRKETQYF
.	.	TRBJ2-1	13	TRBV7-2	TGTGCCAGCAGGCGACCAGGGGGAGGTGAGCAGTTCTTC	CASRRPGGGEQFF
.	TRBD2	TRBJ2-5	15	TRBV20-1	TGCAGTGCTAGGGAGGCTAGCGGGGGGCGAGAGACCCAGTACTTC	CSAREASGGRETQYF
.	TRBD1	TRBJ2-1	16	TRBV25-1	TGTGCCAGCAGTGAATTAGGACAGGGACTCCGCGGTGAGCAGTTCTTC	CASSELGQGLRGEQFF
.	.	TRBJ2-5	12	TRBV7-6	TGTGCCAGTGGGCCGACGGGAGAGACCCAGTACTTC	CASGPTGETQYF
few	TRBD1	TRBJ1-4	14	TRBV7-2	TGTGCCAGCAGCTGGACAGGGGGAAGCGAAAAACTGTTTTTT	CASSWTGGSEKLFF
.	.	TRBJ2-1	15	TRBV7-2	TGTGTCAGCAACCCAGGCGCAGGACTTGGGGATGAGCAGTTCTTC	CVSNPGAGLGDEQFF
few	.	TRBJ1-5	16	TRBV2	TGTGCCAGCAGTGAAAAGCGATCCGGCAGCAATCAGCCCCAGCATTTT	CASSEKRSGSNQPQHF
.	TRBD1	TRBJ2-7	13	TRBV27	TGTGCCAGCAATACGGACAGGGAATACGAGCAGTACTTC	CASNTDREYEQYF
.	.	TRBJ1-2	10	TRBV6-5	TGTGCCAGCAGCCTTCGACGGTACACCTTC	CASSLRRYTF